Listed below are T cell receptor beta chains from one sample, sequenced in a study of monozygotic twins with inflammatory bowel disease. TCRdb re-called the 5' RACE reads and gives one entry per CDR3 protein, without DNA. Its listing shows around 410,000 distinct CDR3 sequences. Sequencing input: blood. These receptors were obtained from a human donor with ulcerative colitis or Crohn's disease, or a healthy co-twin of an affected twin (not recorded which). CDR3s include the opening cysteine and the closing phenylalanine or tryptophan.

j_call cdr3_length v_call cdr3_aa
TRBJ1-4 14 TRBV3-1 CASSQESGRGGLFF
TRBJ2-5 13 TRBV20-1 CSAREGQQETQYF
TRBJ2-7 17 TRBV27 CASSLVVLAQSSYEQYF
TRBJ1-4 17 TRBV7-9 CASSLGVRVATNEKLFF
TRBJ2-1 15 TRBV20-1 CSASNLAGGGYEQFF
TRBJ2-5 16 TRBV7-6 CASSLVAAEGEETQYF
TRBJ2-1 15 TRBV28 CASSLDISAYNEQFF
TRBJ2-2 15 TRBV11-3 CASSPRTGHTGELFF
TRBJ2-7 14 TRBV5-1 CASSLGGGAEEQYF
TRBJ2-1 18 TRBV4-3 CASSQDPAAGGRWNEQFF
TRBJ2-3 20 TRBV11-2 CALDETGRIAGGRGTDTQYF
TRBJ2-1 13 TRBV5-1 CASSLSTAGEQFF
TRBJ2-1 18 TRBV12-3/TRBV12-4 CASTTPGQGVSGGNEQFF
TRBJ2-2 15 TRBV5-1 CASSFSGQNTGELFF
TRBJ2-7 14 TRBV19 CASGAGGGAYEQYF
TRBJ2-7 16 TRBV20-1 CSARDLVALGSYEQYF
TRBJ2-5 12 TRBV20-1 CSVTLQGEIQYF
TRBJ2-2 14 TRBV27 CATLSRDMPGELFF
TRBJ1-3 15 TRBV5-1 CASKITWGGENTIYF
TRBJ1-3 16 TRBV7-2 CASSLGRSSSGNTIYF
TRBJ2-1 13 TRBV2 CASSVEAYNEQFF
TRBJ2-6 15 TRBV24-1 CATSPGGPGANVLTF
TRBJ2-3 16 TRBV6-5 CASSHPGLAGGPTQYF
TRBJ2-3 16 TRBV7-3 CASTPGGGAPTDTQYF
TRBJ2-4 19 TRBV11-1 CASSFDLAGGRKAKNIQYF
TRBJ2-3 16 TRBV5-4 CASSFAASQSLDTQYF
TRBJ2-3 14 TRBV11-3 CASSSAGTPGTQYF
TRBJ2-3 15 TRBV30 CAWCLTGGWTDTQYF
TRBJ2-1 15 TRBV9 CASSVATLSYNEQFF
TRBJ2-7 14 TRBV5-1 CASSPTRNSYEQYF
TRBJ1-2 15 TRBV3-1 CASSQEAGRKNGYTF
TRBJ2-2 15 TRBV7-7 CASSSQGQGTGELFF
TRBJ1-1 13 TRBV20-1 CSARPYRGTRAFF
TRBJ2-2 17 TRBV24-1 CATSERLAVGVTGELFF
TRBJ2-2 14 TRBV29-1 CSGGASGSVGELFF
TRBJ2-5 16 TRBV18 CASSPRELAGQETQYF
TRBJ2-7 15 TRBV30 CAWIDPGGLYYEQYF
TRBJ1-5 16 TRBV5-5 CASSLAGGNAYQPQHF
TRBJ2-5 15 TRBV20-1 CSASSSGRAKETQYF
TRBJ2-3 18 TRBV24-1 CATSDPPGLADLTDTQYF
TRBJ2-7 12 TRBV10-3 CAIRESGGEQYF
TRBJ2-3 14 TRBV20-1 CSADGTSGTDTQYF
TRBJ1-1 13 TRBV16 CASSLGIGAEAFF
TRBJ2-2 15 TRBV6-5 CASSYEGGGHGELFF